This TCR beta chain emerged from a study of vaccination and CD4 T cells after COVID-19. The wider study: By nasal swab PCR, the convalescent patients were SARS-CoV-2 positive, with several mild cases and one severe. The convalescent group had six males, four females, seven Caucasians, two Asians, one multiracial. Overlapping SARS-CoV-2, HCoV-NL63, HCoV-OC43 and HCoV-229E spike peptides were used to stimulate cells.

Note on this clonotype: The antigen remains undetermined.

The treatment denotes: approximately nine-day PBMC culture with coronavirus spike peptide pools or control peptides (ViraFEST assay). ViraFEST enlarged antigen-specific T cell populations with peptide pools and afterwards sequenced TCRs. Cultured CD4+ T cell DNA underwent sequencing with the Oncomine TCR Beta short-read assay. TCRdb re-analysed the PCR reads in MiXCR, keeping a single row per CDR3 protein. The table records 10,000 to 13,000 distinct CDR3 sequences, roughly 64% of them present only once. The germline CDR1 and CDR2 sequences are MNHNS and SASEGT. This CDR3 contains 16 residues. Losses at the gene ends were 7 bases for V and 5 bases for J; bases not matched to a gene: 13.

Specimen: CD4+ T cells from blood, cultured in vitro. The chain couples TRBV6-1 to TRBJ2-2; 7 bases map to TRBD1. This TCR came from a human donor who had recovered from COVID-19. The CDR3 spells CASIKEGDRRTGELFF. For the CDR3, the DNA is TGTGCCAGCATAAAGGAAGGGGACAGACGAACCGGGGAGCTGTTTTTT.